The rows below give T cell receptor beta chains drawn from one sample of a study of T cell responses to AZD1222 COVID-19 vaccine. The data were produced by immunoSEQ multiplex PCR, yet TCRdb's version contains in-frame clones alone and is incomplete. In the table there are around 130,000 clones, around 89% of which are singletons. This specimen was peripheral blood, taken 28 days after the second AZD1222 dose. Receptor source: an adult who received the AZD1222 COVID-19 vaccine. The conserved cysteine and the conserved F or W are not part of the CDR3 here.

14	TRBV4-1	ASSPGARATNEKLF
14	TRBV18	ASSPSRSSGQETQY
13	TRBV27	ASSFGGMGYTEAF
18	TRBV3-1/TRBV3-2	ASSQDGLAGERGNTGELF
13	TRBV10-1	ASSDPGTGAWEQY
13	TRBV6-5	ATRRGASLNQPQH
13	TRBV7-2	ASSRTSGNYNEQF
9	TRBV12-3/TRBV12-4	ASSFSGRYT
9	TRBV11-1	ASSGWTEAF
13	TRBV7-8	ASSLRWGGNQPQH
11	TRBV6-5	ASSLTENTEAF
15	TRBV7-9	ASGTLGAAGSGNTIY
13	TRBV7-2	ASSLVSRPGSPLH